Listed below are T cell receptor beta chains from one sample, sequenced in a study of T-cell reconstitution after alpha-beta-depleted transplantation in children. TCRdb reanalysed the PCR reads using MiXCR and keeps one entry per CDR3 protein. The sample holds under 750,000 distinct CDR3 sequences, under 25% seen once. The sample was PBMCs, mostly from graft donor cells, taken 360 days after TCRalphabeta/CD19-depleted stem cell transplant. The receptors were gathered from a boy in the first two years of life who had a stem cell transplant for acute myeloid leukemia, so the T cells may come from the graft donor. Each CDR3 is given with its conserved first and last residue. D genes are given only for firm matches. For some rows the clone size is stated as once, few or many, or as a class when expanded; others skip it.

many	TRBV11-2	.	TRBJ2-1	TGTGCCAGCAGCTTAAATAGGGATGAGCAGTTCTTC	CASSLNRDEQFF
.	TRBV12-3/TRBV12-4	.	TRBJ2-4	TGTGCCAGCAGTTCCCGGGCAGGCGTTACCAAAAACATTCAGTACTTC	CASSSRAGVTKNIQYF
.	TRBV20-1	TRBD1	TRBJ2-7	TGCAGTGCTAGAGGACAGGGGGTCTCCTACGAGCAGTACTTC	CSARGQGVSYEQYF
few	TRBV6-2/TRBV6-3	.	TRBJ1-5	TGTGCCAGCAGGCCAAGTCGCAATCAGCCCCAGCATTTT	CASRPSRNQPQHF
.	TRBV11-2	.	TRBJ2-5	TGTGCCAGCAGCTTAGATGGTGCAGAGGAAGAGACCCAGTACTTC	CASSLDGAEEETQYF
.	TRBV6-2/TRBV6-3	.	TRBJ2-3	TGTGCCAGCAGTTACTCTCTCCCGGGCCGGGCGCAGTATTTT	CASSYSLPGRAQYF
many	TRBV12-3/TRBV12-4	TRBD2	TRBJ2-3	TGTGCCAGCAGTGGACTAGCGGGCACAGATACGCAGTATTTT	CASSGLAGTDTQYF
many	TRBV5-1	.	TRBJ2-1	TGCGCCAGCAGGCTGGGGGGTGAGCAGTTCTTC	CASRLGGEQFF
.	TRBV20-1	.	TRBJ2-1	TGCAGTGCCTCACGGACAGCGCAAACCTACAATGAGCAGTTCTTC	CSASRTAQTYNEQFF
few	TRBV6-1	.	TRBJ2-5	TGTGCCAGCAGACACACAGGCCAAGAGACCCAGTACTTC	CASRHTGQETQYF
many	TRBV24-1	.	TRBJ2-1	TGTGCCACCGGCCCGCCAGGGCTGTCCTACAATGAGCAGTTCTTC	CATGPPGLSYNEQFF
many	TRBV7-9	.	TRBJ2-1	TGTGCCAGCAGCTTAACGGGGTTGCCCTCCAATGAGCAGTTCTTC	CASSLTGLPSNEQFF
once	TRBV5-1	.	TRBJ2-5	TGCGCCAGCAGCTTCAGGCTCCAAGAGACCCAGTACTTC	CASSFRLQETQYF
many	TRBV27	.	TRBJ1-1	TGTGCCAGCAGTCCATATGCCCTTCCGGGGTACACTGAAGCTTTCTTT	CASSPYALPGYTEAFF
.	TRBV20-1	TRBD2	TRBJ2-5	TGCAGTGCCAAATTAGGGACTAGCGGAAGTCAAGAGACCCAGTACTTC	CSAKLGTSGSQETQYF